This T cell receptor beta chain was observed in a study of graft-versus-host responses after intestinal transplantation. Study at large: All recipients were transplanted with multivisceral, liver-intestinal, or isolated intestinal grafts. Anti-thymocyte globulin induction was given to all recipients, followed by tacrolimus and steroids for two to four years.

This CDR3 contains 15 residues. V lost 1 base and J 3 bases, leaving 13 bases between the germline ends. Germline CDR1 MNHEY, CDR2 SVGAGI. About this clone: The antigen is undetermined.

Libraries were prepared by immunoSEQ multiplex PCR; TCRdb keeps only in-frame clonotypes and omits some of them. Altogether 80,000 to 85,000 clones are present, roughly 91% being singletons, with the ten largest covering approximately 0.1%. This sequence was found in a human donor who received an intestinal transplant. The J gene is TRBJ2-7, the V gene TRBV6-5; tentatively, D is TRBD1 (6 bases). This material consisted of unstimulated CD4+ T cells sorted from spleen or lymph node cells, taken before intestinal transplant. CDR3 residues: CASSYLGAPLYEQYF. DNA for the CDR3: TGTGCCAGCAGTTACTTGGGGGCGCCCCTCTACGAGCAGTACTTC.